The 13 T cell receptor beta chains given below trace back to one sample, sequenced in a study of T cells in Graves' hyperthyroidism and ophthalmopathy. Amplification of TCR beta CDR3 regions was performed using RNA transcripts as template. When the TCR CDR3 underwent first-round RT-PCR, the HTBI primer set was used. TCRdb reprocessed the multiplex PCR reads via MiXCR and lists one record per CDR3 protein. The sample holds fewer than 110,000 distinct CDR3 sequences, 45% to 50% seen once. The sample consisted of blood. These TCRs come from a man in his forties with Graves' hyperthyroidism.

Of note for this clonotype: Without the conserved terminal phenylalanine or tryptophan, this CDR3 likely stems from a read error. V gene TRBV9 combines with J gene TRBJ2-5, with 13 bases aligning to TRBD2. The better agreement between TRBJ2-7 and the DNA end casts doubt on the J call. The germline CDR1 and CDR2 sequences are SGDLS and YYNGEE. This CDR3 region has 18 residues. DNA of the CDR3: TGTGCCAGCAGCTTCCAAGACCGACTAGCGGGAGGCACCTACGAGCAGTACCTC. Amino acids: CASSFQDRLAGGTYEQYL.

The V gene is TRBV5-1, the J gene TRBJ2-4; D is possibly TRBD2 (6 bases). Per germline, CDR1 SGHRS and CDR2 YFSETQ. Deletions cut 6 bases from V and 2 bases from J, with 15 bases between. This CDR3 has 15 amino acids. The CDR3 spells CASTSMGGTKNIQYF. As DNA, the CDR3 is TGCGCCAGCACTTCGATGGGGGGTACCAAAAACATTCAGTACTTC.

This chain joins TRBV6-1 and TRBJ1-1; TRBD1 matches at 9 bases. This CDR3 contains 14 residues. V was clipped by 10 bases and J by 0 bases; unmatched bases: 6. The germline gives CDR1 MNHNS, CDR2 SASEGT. The CDR3 region is CATGQGMVNTEAFF. For the CDR3, the DNA is TGTGCCACCGGACAGGGGATGGTGAACACTGAAGCTTTCTTT.

This clonotype was observed at least ten times. The rearrangement links TRBV20-1 to TRBJ2-7, with D unresolved. The CDR3 contains 13 residues. V lost 3 bases and J 4 bases, leaving 13 bases between the germline ends. Germline V gives CDR1 DFQATT, CDR2 SNEGSKA (reference sequence). This CDR3 is CSARAAGTYEQYF. The CDR3 nucleotides are TGCAGTGCTAGGGCGGCAGGAACGTACGAGCAGTACTTC.

The table lists this clonotype with many counts. The J gene is TRBJ2-7, the V gene TRBV24-1, with D perhaps TRBD2 (7 bases). The germline CDR1 and CDR2 sequences are KGHDR and SFDVKD. The CDR3 is made up of 16 amino acids. The V end was cut by 3 bases, the J end by 0 bases, with 14 bases between. The DNA for the CDR3 is TGTGCCACCAGTGATGGGGGGGGCTCCAGCTCCTACGAGCAGTACTTC. This translates into CATSDGGGSSSYEQYF.

At least ten counts were recorded for this clonotype. V is TRBV9 and J is TRBJ1-6; tentative D call: TRBD1 (6 bases). Germline V gives CDR1 SGDLS, CDR2 YYNGEE. V was shortened by 4 bases and J by 2 bases, with 10 bases between the two germline ends. This CDR3 has 15 residues. DNA of the CDR3: TGTGCCAGCAGCCGGGACAACCCCTATAATTCACCCCTCCACTTT. It is translated as CASSRDNPYNSPLHF.

Regarding this clonotype: This could be a read error, since a much larger clone is one nucleotide away. The V call is TRBV6-5, the J call TRBJ2-7, with D tentatively TRBD1 or TRBD2 (5 bases each). The CDR3 totals 15 residues. The V end was cut by 2 bases, the J end by 0 bases, with 11 bases between. The germline gives CDR1 MNHEY, CDR2 SVGAGI. The CDR3 DNA sequence: TGTGCCAGCAGTTACAAGGGGACCAACTCCTACGAGCAGTACTTC. Its protein is CASSYKGTNSYEQYF.

The chain couples TRBV24-1 to TRBJ2-5; TRBD1 matches at 8 bases. From germline, CDR1 is KGHDR and CDR2 SFDVKD. The CDR3 extends over 14 amino acids. The ends lost 4 bases at V and 7 bases at J; junction bases unmatched: 7. CDR3 coding DNA: TGTGCCACCAGTGAACCTGGACAGGGAGCGACCCAGTACTTC. It yields the protein CATSEPGQGATQYF.

This clonotype was seen only a few times. The chain has TRBV3-1 and TRBJ2-5, with D perhaps matching TRBD1 (7 bases). V shed 4 bases and J shed 5 bases, with 20 bases lying between them. The germline V gene encodes CDR1 LGHDT and CDR2 YNNKEL (reference sequence). This CDR3 region has 16 residues. CDR3 sequence: CASSRKAGGGGETQYF. CDR3 sequence (DNA): TGTGCCAGCAGCCGAAAGGCCGGAGGGGGCGGGGAGACCCAGTACTTC.

This clonotype was recorded a few times. This chain links TRBV2 with TRBJ1-4, with D perhaps TRBD1 (6 bases). Germline lookup yields CDR1 SNHLY and CDR2 FYNNEI. This CDR3 spans 17 amino acids. Trimming cost V 2 bases and J 7 bases, with 20 bases left between them. For the CDR3, the DNA is TGTGCCAGCAGTGAATCGGGGGGCGAGGCAGGCCCTGAAAAACTGTTTTTT. Protein product: CASSESGGEAGPEKLFF. The full variable domain, with the rest looked up from reference TRBV2 and TRBJ1-4, is EPEVTQTPSHQVTQMGQEVILRCVPISNHLYFYWYRQILGQKVEFLVSFYNNEISEKSEIFDDQFSVERPDGSNFTLKIRSTKLEDSAMYFCASSESGGEAGPEKLFFGSGTQLSVL.

This clonotype has a count of ten or more. This chain connects TRBV29-1 to TRBJ2-3, with D tentatively TRBD1 (6 bases). Germline V gene data show CDR1 as SQVTM and CDR2 as ANQGSEA. V was clipped by 4 bases and J by 0 bases, with 14 bases between them. The CDR3 is made up of 15 amino acids. The DNA for the CDR3 is TGCAGCGTTGGAGGGGGACGACTTAGCACAGATACGCAGTATTTT. Protein: CSVGGGRLSTDTQYF.

The CDR3 loop reads CASSLQGTWYNEQFF. The CDR3 nucleotides read TGTGCCAGCAGCTTGCAGGGGACCTGGTACAATGAGCAGTTCTTC. The chain recombines TRBV7-2 with TRBJ2-1, with TRBD1 as a possible D gene (6 bases). V lost 3 bases to trimming and J lost 4 bases, with 13 bases between them. Germline-derived CDR1 and CDR2 are SGHTA and FQGNSA. The CDR3 has 15 residues. The whole variable domain, filled in from reference TRBV7-2 and TRBJ2-1, reads GAGVSQSPSNKVTEKGKDVELRCDPISGHTALYWYRQSLGQGLEFLIYFQGNSAPDKSGLPSDRFSAERTGGSVSTLTIQRTQQEDSAVYLCASSLQGTWYNEQFFGPGTRLTVL.

This clonotype was counted at least ten times. This may be a read error, as it is one base from a much larger clone. The genes are TRBV7-2 and TRBJ2-7; a weak D match, TRBD1 (5 bases). The V and J ends lost 2 bases and 7 bases respectively, with 12 bases between them. Germline loops: CDR1 SGHTA, CDR2 FQGNSA. The CDR3 spans 13 residues. The CDR3, as DNA: TGTACCAGCAGCTTAATACAGGCTCAAGAGCAGTACTTC. Protein product: CTSSLIQAQEQYF.